The 5 T cell receptor beta chains below all came from one sample that was sequenced in a study of tumor and adjacent non-tumor tissue in lung cancer. No cell sorting was done before RNA was extracted from the tissue. This non-tumor lung sample came from over 3 cm beyond the tumor edge. A modified ARM-PCR protocol with three rounds of nested PCR amplified TCRbeta. A single record per CDR3 protein comes from TCRdb applying MiXCR to the multiplex PCR reads. The sample yields more than 60,000 distinct CDR3 sequences, around 80% seen once. Sample: distant non-tumor lung tissue. All receptors derive from a man aged 60 to 69 with non-small cell lung cancer.

The V gene is TRBV5-4, the J gene TRBJ1-6; tentatively, D is TRBD1 (6 bases). Germline values: CDR1 SGHNT, CDR2 YYREEE (reference sequence). The CDR3 spans 14 residues. The CDR3 is CSGSTQGRNSPLHF. CDR3 nucleotides: TGTTCAGGCAGCACCCAGGGGAGGAATTCACCCCTCCACTTT.

Regarding this clonotype: The junction does not match germline at one end; this may be a read error. The genes are TRBV14 and TRBJ1-4; unclear D gene. This CDR3 comprises 14 residues. CDR1 and CDR2 (germline): SGHDN, FVKESK. CDR3 amino acids: CARSREGLDEKLFF. For the CDR3, the DNA is TGTGCCCGCAGCCGGGAGGGATTGGATGAAAAACTGTTTTTC.

About this clonotype itself: One junction end does not reproduce the germline sequence, and a read error may be involved. The chain has TRBV29-1 and TRBJ2-1; 11 bases match TRBD2. The CDR3 totals 14 residues. Germline-derived CDR1 and CDR2 are SQVTM and ANQGSEA. CDR3 loop: CSALGLADFNEQFF. The CDR3 DNA reads TGCAGTGCCCTGGGACTAGCGGACTTCAATGAGCAATTCTTC.

Comment on this clonotype: This likely comes from a read error, as the CDR3 has no conserved phenylalanine or tryptophan at its end. The gene calls are TRBV5-4 and TRBJ2-7; 7 nucleotides match TRBD1. The CDR3 loop spans 13 amino acids. The junction had 4 bases not matched to a gene; V was cut back by 3 bases and J by 4 bases. The germline V gene has CDR1 SGHNT and CDR2 YYREEE (reference sequence). For the CDR3, the DNA is TGTGCCAGCAGCTCGACAGGGTATTACGAGCAGTACTAC. Translating gives CASSSTGYYEQYY.

The chain carries TRBV29-1 and TRBJ2-3, with a possible D match to TRBD2 (6 bases). V gave up 6 bases and J gave up 7 bases, with 26 bases separating them. Germline CDR1 SQVTM, CDR2 ANQGSEA. The CDR3 loop spans 16 amino acids. Here the CDR3 reads CSVGTTGTGVAYTQYF. In DNA, the CDR3 is TGCAGCGTCGGTACAACCGGGACGGGGGTCGCGTATACGCAGTATTTT.